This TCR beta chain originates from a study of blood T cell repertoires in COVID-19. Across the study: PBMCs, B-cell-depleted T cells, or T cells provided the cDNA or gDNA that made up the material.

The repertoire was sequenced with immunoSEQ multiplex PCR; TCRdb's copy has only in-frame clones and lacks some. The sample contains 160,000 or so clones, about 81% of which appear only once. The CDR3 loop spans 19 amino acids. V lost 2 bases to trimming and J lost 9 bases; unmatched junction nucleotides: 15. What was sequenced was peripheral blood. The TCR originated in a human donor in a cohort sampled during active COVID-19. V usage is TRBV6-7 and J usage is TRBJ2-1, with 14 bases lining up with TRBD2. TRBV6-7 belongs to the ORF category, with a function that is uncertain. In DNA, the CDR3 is TGTGCCAGCAGTTACGTATTGGGGTCGACTAGCGGGAGGGCGGGTGAGCAGTTCTTC. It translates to CASSYVLGSTSGRAGEQFF.